The 17 T cell receptor beta chains listed next were all sequenced from one sample in a study of T cell changes during pregnancy in multiple sclerosis (dated by TCRdb to between 2017 and 2020). The method behind the library was the immunoSEQ multiplex PCR assay. TCRdb's version of the immuneACCESS table is confined to in-frame rearrangements and falls short of the full clone set. An unresolved V gene accounts for under half of the shortfall where checked; the remainder is of unknown origin. The sample yields around 45,000 clones; 80% to 90% were counted once. Just over 8% of the sample belongs to the ten largest clones. The sequenced sample was CD8+ T cells from peripheral blood mononuclear cells, obtained in the second trimester of pregnancy. These receptors were collected from a female donor with multiple sclerosis, enrolled in a pregnancy study.

This sequence joins TRBV2 and TRBJ1-5, with a tentative D call TRBD1 (6 bases). The CDR3 consists of 13 residues. CDR1 is SNHLY, CDR2 FYNNEI, per germline. Trimming took 6 bases from V and 7 from J, leaving 13 bases between them. This chain's CDR3 is CASRGGARQPQHF. As DNA, the CDR3 is TGTGCCAGCAGGGGGGGGGCTAGGCAGCCCCAGCATTTT.

The J gene is TRBJ2-3, the V gene TRBV6-1; D is unclear. This CDR3 spans 15 amino acids. Germline-derived CDR1 and CDR2 are MNHNS and SASEGT. V was cut by 5 bases and J by 1 base, with 13 bases left in between. CDR3 nucleotide sequence: TGTGCCAGCAGTCAACTACTCGATCGCACAGATACGCAGTATTTT. Amino acids: CASSQLLDRTDTQYF.

This sequence joins TRBV9 and TRBJ2-1; TRBD2 aligns across 12 bases. With 7 bases clipped from V and 6 bases from J, the junction kept 8 bases outside the gene matches. CDR1 is SGDLS and CDR2 is YYNGEE in the germline V gene. The CDR3 covers 15 residues. The CDR3 loop is CASATQGLAGNEQFF. The DNA of the CDR3 is TGTGCCAGCGCAACACAGGGACTAGCGGGCAATGAGCAGTTCTTC.

A single count supports this clone. The chain employs TRBV11-1 and TRBJ1-1; D gene uncertain. Germline values: CDR1 SGHAT, CDR2 FQDESV (reference sequence). The CDR3 length is 13 residues. Trimming removed 5 bases from V and 3 bases from J, with 10 bases in between. The DNA for the CDR3 is TGTGCCAGCAGCGATTATATAGACACTGAAGCTTTCTTT. Protein sequence: CASSDYIDTEAFF. Variable domain in full (rest from reference TRBV11-1 and TRBJ1-1): EAEVAQSPRYKITEKSQAVAFWCDPISGHATLYWYRQILGQGPELLVQFQDESVVDDSQLPKDRFSAERLKGVDSTLKIQPAELGDSAMYLCASSDYIDTEAFFGQGTRLTVV.

The gene calls are TRBV5-1 and TRBJ2-1, with 9 bases identical to TRBD2. There are 14 residues in the CDR3. With V trimmed by 4 bases and J by 5 bases, 4 bases remained unmatched. In germline, CDR1 is SGHRS, CDR2 YFSETQ. CDR3 nucleotides: TGCGCCAGCAGCGGGCGGGGGGGAAACAATGAGCAGTTCTTC. Translation: CASSGRGGNNEQFF.

This rearrangement joins TRBV11-2 to TRBJ2-5; 13 nucleotides agree with TRBD2. CDR1 is SGHAT and CDR2 is FQNNGV in the germline V gene. V lost 2 bases and J lost 4; bases outside the gene matches: 4. CDR3 length: 16 residues. The CDR3 region is CASSLWTSGGTETQYF. CDR3 coding DNA: TGTGCCAGCAGCTTATGGACTAGCGGGGGTACAGAGACCCAGTACTTC.

This clone was counted only a few times. This chain links TRBV15 with TRBJ1-6, with D possibly TRBD1 on 6 matching bases. Germline V gives CDR1 LNHNV, CDR2 YYDKDF (reference sequence). With 5 bases removed from V and 9 bases from J, the gap between germline ends came to 17 bases. CDR3 length: 15 amino acids. The CDR3 DNA is TGTGCCACCAGCTCCAGGGCAGGGGAGGGTTCACCCCTCCACTTT. Translation gives CATSSRAGEGSPLHF.

This chain links TRBV5-6 with TRBJ1-5; D is possibly TRBD1 (6 bases). Trimming took off 4 bases at V and 6 bases at J, with 17 bases between the two ends. CDR1 is SGHDT and CDR2 is YYEEEE in the germline V gene. The CDR3 is 15 amino acids. The CDR3 region is CASSRDRGAGQPQHF. The DNA for the CDR3 is TGTGCCAGCAGCCGTGATCGGGGGGCTGGTCAGCCCCAGCATTTT.

This sequence joins TRBV7-9 and TRBJ2-2, with unresolved D. CDR1 SEHNR and CDR2 FQNEAQ come from the germline V gene (reference sequence). The CDR3 is 19 amino acids. V lost 5 bases, J lost 1 base, and 23 bases lay in between. This CDR3 is CASSPLRVLGFKNTGELFF. CDR3 in DNA: TGTGCCAGCAGCCCACTCCGTGTCCTCGGGTTTAAGAACACCGGGGAGCTGTTTTTT.

This chain uses TRBV4-1 with TRBJ1-4; TRBD1 might be the D (5 bases). In germline, CDR1 is MGHRA, CDR2 YSYEKL. V lost 2 bases and J lost 3, with 19 bases in between. CDR3 length equals 18 residues. The CDR3 DNA reads as TGCGCCAGCAGCCAACTCCAGGATAGGGGTATGGCTAATGAAAAACTGTTTTTT. Translated, it gives CASSQLQDRGMANEKLFF.

The genes are TRBV4-1 and TRBJ2-2, with TRBD1 as a possible D gene (5 bases). Per germline, CDR1 MGHRA and CDR2 YSYEKL. The CDR3 has 16 amino acids. V was pared by 1 base and J by 2 bases, with 11 bases between. CDR3 coding DNA: TGCGCCAGCAGCCAAGTCTTGGGGCAAAACACCGGGGAGCTGTTTTTT. As protein: CASSQVLGQNTGELFF.

The chain carries TRBV6-5 and TRBJ2-7, with 9 bases matching TRBD1. Trimming at V came to 4 bases and at J to 0 bases, leaving 4 bases not matched to a gene. The germline V gene encodes CDR1 MNHEY and CDR2 SVGAGI. This CDR3 is 15 amino acids long. The DNA for the CDR3 is TGTGCCAGCAGTTGGACAGGGGCCCTCTCCTACGAGCAGTACTTC. Residues: CASSWTGALSYEQYF.

The genes are TRBV6-1 and TRBJ2-3; no clear D. Trimming removed 0 bases from V and 2 bases from J, with 9 bases in between. Germline CDR1 MNHNS, CDR2 SASEGT. CDR3 length: 15 residues. The CDR3 sequence: CASSEAPGFTDTQYF. The CDR3 DNA sequence: TGTGCCAGCAGTGAAGCCCCCGGGTTCACAGATACGCAGTATTTT.

The CDR3 DNA is TGTGCCAGTAGTTCCTGGGCAGTTAACACTGAAGCTTTCTTT. Its translation is CASSSWAVNTEAFF. V usage is TRBV19 and J usage is TRBJ1-1; D is ambiguous. Germline CDR1 reads LNHDA; CDR2 reads SQIVND (reference sequence). CDR3 size: 14 residues. V was clipped by 5 bases and J by 2 bases, with 12 bases between them.

The chain carries TRBV6-5 and TRBJ1-1; D is perhaps TRBD1 (6 bases). The CDR3 totals 11 residues. Trimming cost V 11 bases and J 8 bases, with 15 bases left between them. CDR1 and CDR2 from the germline V gene are MNHEY and SVGAGI. The DNA of the CDR3 is TGTGCCGCAACGGGGGGGGCGGAAGCTTTCTTT. This sequence encodes CAATGGAEAFF.

This clone was found once. The V call is TRBV11-2, the J call TRBJ2-1; tentative D call: TRBD2 (5 bases). Germline CDR1 and CDR2: SGHAT and FQNNGV. The CDR3 contains 15 residues. V shed 1 base and J shed 9 bases, with 16 bases lying between them. The CDR3 region has the DNA TGTGCCAGCAGCTTAGTAATGGGAGATACGAGTGAGCAGTTCTTC. Amino acid sequence: CASSLVMGDTSEQFF. The full variable domain, with the rest looked up from reference TRBV11-2 and TRBJ2-1, is EAGVAQSPRYKIIEKRQSVAFWCNPISGHATLYWYQQILGQGPKLLIQFQNNGVVDDSQLPKDRFSAERLKGVDSTLKIQPAKLEDSAVYLCASSLVMGDTSEQFFGPGTRLTVL.

The chain combines TRBV28 with TRBJ1-1; D may be TRBD1 (5 bases). Trimming pared 5 bases from V and 0 bases from J, leaving 10 bases between. The CDR3 contains 14 residues. Germline V gene lookup returns CDR1 MDHEN and CDR2 SYDVKM. CDR3 sequence (DNA): TGTGCCAGCAGTAAGGCAGGGTTGAACACTGAAGCTTTCTTT. It is translated as CASSKAGLNTEAFF.